Shown below are 3 T cell receptor beta chains from a single sample sequenced in a study of technical replicates of blood from a few donors. Only in-frame clones appear in the TCRdb table, and some are missing; sequencing was by immunoSEQ multiplex PCR. The profile shows around 92,000 clones, about 94% of them singletons. Sequencing was carried out using T cells isolated from PBMCs. The receptors shown here come from a human donor in good health.

Here the CDR3 reads CASSRSAGYGDTQYF. The DNA for the CDR3 is TGTGCCAGCAGTAGATCAGCGGGCTATGGGGATACGCAGTATTTT. This rearrangement joins TRBV27 to TRBJ2-3; D possibly corresponds to TRBD2 (6 bases). Trimming pared 5 bases from V and 6 bases from J, leaving 18 bases between. CDR1 and CDR2 from the germline V gene are MNHEY and SMNVEV (reference sequence). CDR3 length: 15 amino acids.

This sequence joins TRBV29-1 and TRBJ2-7, with 7 bases lining up with TRBD1. J was trimmed by 6 bases and V by 5 bases; bases with no gene match: 16. This CDR3 contains 15 residues. The germline gives CDR1 SQVTM, CDR2 ANQGSEA. CDR3 amino acids: CSVYGRGQVSIEQYF. CDR3 nucleotide sequence: TGCAGCGTTTATGGTCGAGGACAGGTATCCATCGAGCAGTACTTC.

This clone occurred once. The V call is TRBV4-1, the J call TRBJ2-7, with a possible D match to TRBD2 (5 bases). Germline V gives CDR1 MGHRA, CDR2 YSYEKL. Between the trimmed V and J ends, which lost 4 bases and 2 bases, there was a span of 12 bases. The CDR3 contains 14 residues. As DNA, the CDR3 is TGCGCCAGCAGCCGCACGGACTTCACCTACGAGCAGTACTTC. Protein: CASSRTDFTYEQYF.